This is a list of T cell receptor beta chains from one sample in a study of blood T cell repertoires in COVID-19. Profiled with immunoSEQ multiplex PCR; TCRdb holds only in-frame clones, not every one. This sample has approximately 360,000 clones, with roughly 90% found just once. Source material: peripheral blood. Every receptor here comes from a man between 40 and 49 years old with acute or convalescent COVID-19. Both conserved end residues are part of each CDR3. A D gene is named only where the DNA matches it firmly. Clone size is stated in some rows and not others, as once, few, many or a class when expanded.

NA	TRBV28	NA	TRBJ2-2	TGTGCCAGCAGAGAATCTTCATTTTGGGCCTCGAACACCGGGGAGCTGTTTTTT	CASRESSFWASNTGELFF
NA	TRBV19	TRBD1	TRBJ1-6	TGTGCCAGTAGTGGTGGACAGGGGTCATTCTATAATTCACCCCTCCACTTT	CASSGGQGSFYNSPLHF
NA	TRBV6-6	TRBD1	TRBJ2-3	TGTGCCACCCAGGACAGGAAAAGCACAGATACGCAGTATTTT	CATQDRKSTDTQYF
NA	TRBV4-1	NA	TRBJ1-1	TGCGCCAGCAGCATCCGGACAGACTACATGAACACTGAAGCTTTCTTT	CASSIRTDYMNTEAFF
NA	TRBV4-1	NA	TRBJ1-1	TGCGCCAGCAGCCCCAGCAGGGTGAACACTGAAGCTTTCTTT	CASSPSRVNTEAFF
NA	TRBV28	NA	TRBJ1-5	TGTGCCAGCAGTTTATATACAGGGCGTGCTTTCAATCAGCCCCAGCATTTT	CASSLYTGRAFNQPQHF
NA	TRBV2	NA	TRBJ2-2	TGTGCCAGCAGTGGCGGCCACCCACCGAGGGAGCTGTTTTTT	CASSGGHPPRELFF
once	TRBV24-1	TRBD2	TRBJ2-1	TGTGCCACGTCCGAGACTAGCGGGAGAGAAGAGCAGTTCTTC	CATSETSGREEQFF
NA	TRBV13	NA	TRBJ2-5	TGTGCCAGCATGAAGGGGCGCAACCAAGAGACCCAGTACTTC	CASMKGRNQETQYF
NA	TRBV7-9	TRBD1	TRBJ1-3	TGTGCCAGCAGACCTAAAACAGGGGTGGGAGGAAACACCATATATTTT	CASRPKTGVGGNTIYF
NA	TRBV7-5	NA	TRBJ2-1	TGTGCCAGAAGCTTAGCTCCGGCGTCCTTAAGAGGGAATGAGCAGTTCTTC	CARSLAPASLRGNEQFF
NA	TRBV28	NA	TRBJ2-7	TGTGCCAGCAGTTCATGGAGGCCTACTTACTCCTACGAGCAGTACTTC	CASSSWRPTYSYEQYF
once	TRBV10-3	NA	TRBJ2-7	TGTGCCATCAGTGAAGGACCGAGGGCCTACGAGCAGTACTTC	CAISEGPRAYEQYF
few	TRBV30	NA	TRBJ2-2	TGTGCCTGGAGCGACAGCGCCGGGGAGCTGTTTTTT	CAWSDSAGELFF
few	TRBV2	NA	TRBJ1-3	TGTGCCAGCAGCACAACTACAGGGAGCTCTGGAAACACCATATATTTT	CASSTTTGSSGNTIYF
NA	TRBV28	NA	TRBJ2-7	TGTGCCAGCAGTTTATTTGGACTTACCTACGAGCAGTACTTC	CASSLFGLTYEQYF
NA	TRBV19	NA	TRBJ1-5	TGTGCCAGTAGTATTGGTCGACAGGTTAGTATCCAAGCACAGCCCCAGCATTTT	CASSIGRQVSIQAQPQHF
NA	TRBV7-2	NA	TRBJ2-1	TGTGCCAGCAGCCCTCGGCGAGGCACCTACAATGAGCAGTTCTTC	CASSPRRGTYNEQFF
NA	TRBV5-6	NA	TRBJ1-5	TGTGCCAGCAGCCATAGGATAGCAAATCAGCCCCAGCATTTT	CASSHRIANQPQHF
NA	TRBV10-1	TRBD2	TRBJ2-7	TGCGCCAGCAGTCCCCTAGCGGGAGTGGGGACCTACGAGCAGTACTTC	CASSPLAGVGTYEQYF
NA	TRBV27	NA	TRBJ1-5	TGTGCCAGCAGTTTATCGTCCAGGGCAGGGCAGCCCCAGCATTTT	CASSLSSRAGQPQHF
NA	TRBV3-1/TRBV3-2	NA	TRBJ1-6	TGTGCCAGCAGCCAAGATGTAAGGGGGTCCTATAATTCACCCCTCCACTTT	CASSQDVRGSYNSPLHF
NA	TRBV7-9	TRBD1	TRBJ1-6	TGTGCCAGCAGCTTAGAACGACAGGGCTATAATTCACCCCTCCACTTT	CASSLERQGYNSPLHF
NA	TRBV3-1/TRBV3-2	TRBD1	TRBJ2-5	TGTGCCAGCAGCCCGGGACAGGGGGCAGGGGAGACCCAGTACTTC	CASSPGQGAGETQYF
NA	TRBV27	NA	TRBJ1-2	TGTGCCAGCAGTTGGGGGGTATTCGATGGCTACACCTTC	CASSWGVFDGYTF
NA	TRBV12-5	TRBD1	TRBJ1-1	TGTGCTAGTGGTTTGGTACAGACAGGGGGTGCACATGTAGAAGCTTTCTTT	CASGLVQTGGAHVEAFF
NA	TRBV19	NA	TRBJ2-7	TGTGCCAGCGCCCAATACTCGGGACATAAGGACGAGCAGTACTTC	CASAQYSGHKDEQYF
NA	TRBV28	NA	TRBJ1-4	TGTGCCAGCAGTTTGCAGGGCCTAAATGAAAAACTGTTTTTT	CASSLQGLNEKLFF
NA	TRBV20-1	NA	TRBJ2-2	TGCAGTGCTAGTTTCGCGGGGCGCGCGAACACCGGGGAGCTGTTTTTT	CSASFAGRANTGELFF
NA	TRBV21-1	NA	TRBJ2-7	TGTGCCAGCAGCCGACTAGCGGGAGATTCCCACGAGCAGTACTTC	CASSRLAGDSHEQYF
few	TRBV6-5	TRBD2	TRBJ2-3	TGTGCCAGCACTCCGACTAGCGGGGGGGCAGATACGCAGTATTTT	CASTPTSGGADTQYF
once	TRBV5-1	NA	TRBJ1-1	TGCGCCAGCAGCCAAGACCTAGTCTTTGCGGGGACTGAAGCTTTCTTT	CASSQDLVFAGTEAFF
NA	TRBV19	NA	TRBJ1-2	TGTGCCACCCCTTCCCCCCCGGGAAGCTATGGCTACACCTTC	CATPSPPGSYGYTF
NA	TRBV12-5	TRBD2	TRBJ2-1	TGTGCTAGTGGACGACTAGCGGGAGTAAACAATGAGCAGTTCTTC	CASGRLAGVNNEQFF
once	TRBV11-2	NA	TRBJ2-5	TGTGCCAGCAGCTTAGATTTCGGACAGACACCCCAAGAGACCCAGTACTTC	CASSLDFGQTPQETQYF
NA	TRBV7-9	NA	TRBJ2-7	TGTGCCAGCAGCGTGAATTGGGGGGAACATTACGAGCAGTACTTC	CASSVNWGEHYEQYF
NA	TRBV2	TRBD1	TRBJ2-2	TGTGCCAGCAGTGAAAGTCGAACAGGGGGGCTGTTTTTT	CASSESRTGGLFF
NA	TRBV20-1	TRBD1	TRBJ2-2	TGCAGTGCTAGTTCGCCAGGGGGCGCAGGGACCGGGGAGCTGTTTTTT	CSASSPGGAGTGELFF
once	TRBV27	NA	TRBJ1-6	TGTGCCAGTAGACAGGCCATGAATTCACCCCTCCACTTT	CASRQAMNSPLHF
few	TRBV19	NA	TRBJ2-5	TGTGCCAGTAGTATCGGTGGAGGGTTGGGAGAGACCCAGTACTTC	CASSIGGGLGETQYF
NA	TRBV5-1	NA	TRBJ2-3	TGCGCCAGCAGCTTGGAGATGCCGGAGGGCAGCACAGATACGCAGTATTTT	CASSLEMPEGSTDTQYF
NA	TRBV6-6	TRBD1	TRBJ1-1	TGTGCCAGCACAAGGGGGCTGGCCGCTTTCTTT	CASTRGLAAFF
NA	TRBV2	NA	TRBJ2-7	TGTGCCAGCAGCCCTTCCTACGAGCAGTACTTC	CASSPSYEQYF
NA	TRBV19	NA	TRBJ1-5	TGTGCCAGTAGTATAGATCAGGGCAGCAATCAGCCCCAGCATTTT	CASSIDQGSNQPQHF
NA	TRBV19	TRBD1	TRBJ1-1	TGTGCCAGTAGTACCGCCGGGACAGGAGTGAACACTGAAGCTTTCTTT	CASSTAGTGVNTEAFF
NA	TRBV27	NA	TRBJ2-7	TGTGCCAGCAGTTTAGGGGCTAGCTCCTACGAGCAGTACTTC	CASSLGASSYEQYF
NA	TRBV2	NA	TRBJ1-5	TGTGCCAGCAGTGGTTTTGGGCGTGGCAGGGGATTTTTTCAGCCCCAGCATTTT	CASSGFGRGRGFFQPQHF
NA	TRBV6-1	TRBD1	TRBJ1-2	TGTGCCAGCAGTGAACGGGGACAGGGAGGTGGCTACACCTTC	CASSERGQGGGYTF
NA	TRBV4-3	NA	TRBJ1-2	TGCGCCAGCAGCCAAAGTCCGCAGATAACTAACTATGGCTACACCTTC	CASSQSPQITNYGYTF
once	TRBV5-1	TRBD2	TRBJ2-3	TGCGCCAGCAGCTTTGGGGCTAGCGGGAGTCCGCAGTATTTT	CASSFGASGSPQYF
NA	TRBV18	TRBD1	TRBJ1-1	TGTGCCAGCTCATTAGGACAGGGAGGCACTGAAGCTTTCTTT	CASSLGQGGTEAFF
NA	TRBV30	TRBD2	TRBJ2-5	TGTGCCTGGGGACTAGGCGAGACCCAGTACTTC	CAWGLGETQYF
NA	TRBV3-1/TRBV3-2	NA	TRBJ2-1	TGTGCCAGCAGCCAAGTTCAGGGGCCTCGGTTCTTC	CASSQVQGPRFF
NA	TRBV27	NA	TRBJ1-3	TGTGCCAGTTCCGGTGGAAACACCATATATTTT	CASSGGNTIYF